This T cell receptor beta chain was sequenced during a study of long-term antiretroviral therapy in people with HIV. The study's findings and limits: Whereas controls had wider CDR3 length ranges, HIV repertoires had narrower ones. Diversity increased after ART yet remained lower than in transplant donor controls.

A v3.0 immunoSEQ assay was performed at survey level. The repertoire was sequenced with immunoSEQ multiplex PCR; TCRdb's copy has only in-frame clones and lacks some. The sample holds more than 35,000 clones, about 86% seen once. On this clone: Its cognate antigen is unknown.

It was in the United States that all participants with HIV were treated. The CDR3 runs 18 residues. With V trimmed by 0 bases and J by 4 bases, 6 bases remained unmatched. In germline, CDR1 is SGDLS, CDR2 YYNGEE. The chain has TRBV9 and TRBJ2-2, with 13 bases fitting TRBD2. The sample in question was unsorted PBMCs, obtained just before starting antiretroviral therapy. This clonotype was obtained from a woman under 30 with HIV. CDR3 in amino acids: CASSVGRTSGSVTGELFF. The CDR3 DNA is TGTGCCAGCAGCGTAGGACGGACTAGCGGGAGTGTCACCGGGGAGCTGTTTTTT.